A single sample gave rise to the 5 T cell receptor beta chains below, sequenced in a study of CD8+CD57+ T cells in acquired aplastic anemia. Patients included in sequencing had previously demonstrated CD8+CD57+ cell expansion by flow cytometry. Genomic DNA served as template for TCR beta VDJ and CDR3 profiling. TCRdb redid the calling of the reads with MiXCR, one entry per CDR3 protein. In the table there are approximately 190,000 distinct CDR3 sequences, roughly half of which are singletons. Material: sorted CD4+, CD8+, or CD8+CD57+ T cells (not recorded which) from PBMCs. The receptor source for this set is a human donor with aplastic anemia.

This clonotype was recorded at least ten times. The DNA of the CDR3 is TGTGCCAGCAGCTTAGAAGGGTCGCAACAAGGGGCCAACGTCCTGACTTTC. It encodes CASSLEGSQQGANVLTF. J is TRBJ2-6 and V is TRBV7-9; no reliable D call. V lost 1 base, J lost 4 bases, and 14 bases lay in between. From germline, CDR1 is SEHNR and CDR2 FQNEAQ (reference sequence). This CDR3 is built from 17 residues. The full variable domain, with the rest looked up from reference TRBV7-9 and TRBJ2-6, is DTGVSQNPRHKITKRGQNVTFRCDPISEHNRLYWYRQTLGQGPEFLTYFQNEAQLEKSRLLSDRFSAERPKGSFSTLEIQRTEQGDSAMYLCASSLEGSQQGANVLTFGAGSRLTVL.

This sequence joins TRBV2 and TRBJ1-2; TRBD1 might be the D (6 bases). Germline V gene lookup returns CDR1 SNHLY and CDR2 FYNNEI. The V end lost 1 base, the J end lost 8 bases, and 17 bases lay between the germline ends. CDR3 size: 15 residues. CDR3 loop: CASSEGAGTRWGYTF. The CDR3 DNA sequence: TGTGCCAGCAGTGAAGGGGCCGGGACACGGTGGGGCTACACCTTC.

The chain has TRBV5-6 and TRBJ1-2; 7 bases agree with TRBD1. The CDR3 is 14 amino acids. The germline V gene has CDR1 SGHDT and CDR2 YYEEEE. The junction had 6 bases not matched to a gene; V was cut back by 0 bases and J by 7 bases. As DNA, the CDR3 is TGTGCCAGCAGCTTGGTAAGGGGGCCCGGTGGCTACACCTTC. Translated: CASSLVRGPGGYTF.

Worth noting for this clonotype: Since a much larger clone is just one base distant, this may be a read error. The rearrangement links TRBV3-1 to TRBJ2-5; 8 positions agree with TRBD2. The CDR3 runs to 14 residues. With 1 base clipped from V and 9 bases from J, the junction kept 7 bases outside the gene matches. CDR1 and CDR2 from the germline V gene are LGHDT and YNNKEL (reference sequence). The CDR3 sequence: CASSQAAGDEAQYF. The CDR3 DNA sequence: TGTGCCAGCAGCCAAGCAGCGGGGGACGAGGCCCAGTACTTC.

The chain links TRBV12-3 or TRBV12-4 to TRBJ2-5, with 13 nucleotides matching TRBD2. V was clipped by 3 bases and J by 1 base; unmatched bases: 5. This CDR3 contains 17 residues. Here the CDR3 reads CASSFPGLAGPQETQYF. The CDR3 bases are TGTGCCAGCAGTTTTCCGGGACTAGCGGGGCCCCAAGAGACCCAGTACTTC.